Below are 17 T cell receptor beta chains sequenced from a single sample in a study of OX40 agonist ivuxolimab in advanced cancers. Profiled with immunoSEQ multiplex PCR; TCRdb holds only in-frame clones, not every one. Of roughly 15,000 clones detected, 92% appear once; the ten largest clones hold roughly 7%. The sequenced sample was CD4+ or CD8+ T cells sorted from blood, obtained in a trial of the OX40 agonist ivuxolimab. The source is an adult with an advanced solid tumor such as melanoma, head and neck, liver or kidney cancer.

This chain's CDR3 is CASSLESGPGVYEQYF. CDR3 coding DNA: TGCGCCAGCAGCTTGGAGTCGGGACCGGGTGTCTACGAGCAGTACTTC. The chain is built from TRBV5-1 and TRBJ2-7, with D perhaps given as TRBD1 or TRBD2 (5 bases each). CDR1 and CDR2 (germline): SGHRS, YFSETQ. V lost 0 bases, J lost 3 bases, and 16 bases lay in between. The CDR3 spans 16 residues.

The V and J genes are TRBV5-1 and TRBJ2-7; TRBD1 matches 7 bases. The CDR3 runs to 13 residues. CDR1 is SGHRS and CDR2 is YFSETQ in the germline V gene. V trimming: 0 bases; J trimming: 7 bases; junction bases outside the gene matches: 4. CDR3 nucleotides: TGCGCCAGCAGCTTGGACAGGGGAAGTGAGCAGTACTTC. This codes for CASSLDRGSEQYF.

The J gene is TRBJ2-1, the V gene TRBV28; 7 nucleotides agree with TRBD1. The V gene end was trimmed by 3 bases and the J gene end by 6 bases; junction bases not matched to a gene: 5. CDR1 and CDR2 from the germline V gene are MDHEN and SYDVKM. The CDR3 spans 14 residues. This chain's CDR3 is CASSFTGVANEQFF. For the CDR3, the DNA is TGTGCCAGCAGTTTCACAGGGGTGGCCAATGAGCAGTTCTTC.

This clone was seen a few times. In DNA form, the CDR3 reads TGTGCCAGCAGTTTCGAACACAGGGGTAACACCGGGGAGCTGTTTTTT. Amino acid sequence: CASSFEHRGNTGELFF. The genes are TRBV28 and TRBJ2-2; 7 nucleotides agree with TRBD1. The length of the CDR3 is 16 residues. The junction had 6 bases not matched to a gene; V was cut back by 3 bases and J by 2 bases. Germline CDR1 reads MDHEN; CDR2 reads SYDVKM. The full variable domain, completed using reference TRBV28 and TRBJ2-2, is DVKVTQSSRYLVKRTGEKVFLECVQDMDHENMFWYRQDPGLGLRLIYFSYDVKMKEKGDIPEGYSVSREKKERFSLILESASTNQTSMYLCASSFEHRGNTGELFFGEGSRLTVL.

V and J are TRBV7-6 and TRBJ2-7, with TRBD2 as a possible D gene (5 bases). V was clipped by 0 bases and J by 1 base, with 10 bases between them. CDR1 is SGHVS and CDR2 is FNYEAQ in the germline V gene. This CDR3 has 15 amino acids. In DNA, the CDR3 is TGTGCCAGCAGCTTAGCTTCGGACTCTTCCTACGAGCAGTACTTC. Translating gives CASSLASDSSYEQYF. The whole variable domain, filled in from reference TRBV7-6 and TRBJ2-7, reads GAGVSQSPRYKVTKRGQDVALRCDPISGHVSLYWYRQALGQGPEFLTYFNYEAQQDKSGLPNDRFSAERPEGSISTLTIQRTEQRDSAMYRCASSLASDSSYEQYFGPGTRLTVT.

This chain's CDR3 is CASSLAGPGYGYTF. The CDR3 DNA reads as TGTGCCAGTAGTTTGGCAGGGCCTGGCTATGGCTACACCTTC. The gene calls are TRBV19 and TRBJ1-2; D is perhaps TRBD1 (5 bases). The CDR3 contains 14 residues. The V end was cut by 5 bases, the J end by 4 bases, with 14 bases between. The germline CDR1 and CDR2 sequences are LNHDA and SQIVND (reference sequence).

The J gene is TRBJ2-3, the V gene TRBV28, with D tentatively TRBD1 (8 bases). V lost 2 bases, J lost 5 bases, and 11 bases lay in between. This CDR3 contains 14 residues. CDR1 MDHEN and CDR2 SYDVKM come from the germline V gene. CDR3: CASSLTGGEDTQYF. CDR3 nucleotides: TGTGCCAGCAGTTTAACAGGGGGGGAAGATACGCAGTATTTT.

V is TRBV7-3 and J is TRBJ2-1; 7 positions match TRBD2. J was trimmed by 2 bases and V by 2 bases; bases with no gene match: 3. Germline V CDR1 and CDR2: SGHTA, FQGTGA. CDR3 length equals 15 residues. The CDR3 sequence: CASSLGGVTYNEQFF. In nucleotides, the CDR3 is TGTGCCAGCAGCTTAGGGGGGGTAACCTACAATGAGCAGTTCTTC.

The DNA for the CDR3 is TGTGCCAGAAGCCAACTCCCGCAGGAGAGATTCACAGATACGCAGTATTTT. It specifies CARSQLPQERFTDTQYF. J is TRBJ2-3 and V is TRBV7-5. TRBV7-5 is a recognized pseudogene. The CDR3 extends over 17 amino acids.

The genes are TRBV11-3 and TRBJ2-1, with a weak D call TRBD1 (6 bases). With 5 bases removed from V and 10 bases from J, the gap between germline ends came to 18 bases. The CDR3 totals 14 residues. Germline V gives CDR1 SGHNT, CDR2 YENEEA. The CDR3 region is CASSPPKTGTEQFF. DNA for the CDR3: TGTGCCAGCAGCCCCCCTAAAACCGGGACAGAGCAGTTCTTC.

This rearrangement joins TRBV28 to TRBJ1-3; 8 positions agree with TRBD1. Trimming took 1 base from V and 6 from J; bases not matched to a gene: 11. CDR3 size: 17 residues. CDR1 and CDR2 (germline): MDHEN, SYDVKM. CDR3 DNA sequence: TGTGCCAGCAGTTTATCTTTCGGACAGGGTTACTCAAACACCATATATTTT. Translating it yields CASSLSFGQGYSNTIYF.

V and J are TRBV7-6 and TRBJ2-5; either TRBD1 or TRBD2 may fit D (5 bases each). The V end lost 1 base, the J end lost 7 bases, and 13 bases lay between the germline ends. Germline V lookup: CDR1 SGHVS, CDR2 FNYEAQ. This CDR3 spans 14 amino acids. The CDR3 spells CASSLETLGGTQYF. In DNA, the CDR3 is TGTGCCAGCAGCTTAGAGACCCTTGGGGGGACCCAGTACTTC.

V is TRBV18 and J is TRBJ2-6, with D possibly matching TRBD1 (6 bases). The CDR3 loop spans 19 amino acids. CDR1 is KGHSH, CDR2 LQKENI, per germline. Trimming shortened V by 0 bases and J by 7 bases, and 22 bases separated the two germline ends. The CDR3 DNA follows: TGTGCCAGCTCACCACCGGAATGGGACACCGGCTCTCGAGCCAACGTCCTGACTTTC. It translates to CASSPPEWDTGSRANVLTF.

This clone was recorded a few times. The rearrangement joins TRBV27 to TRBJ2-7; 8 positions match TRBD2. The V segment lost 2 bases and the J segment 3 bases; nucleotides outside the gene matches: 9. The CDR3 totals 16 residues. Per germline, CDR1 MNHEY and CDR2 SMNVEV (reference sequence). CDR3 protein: CASSLSSGTGVYEQYF. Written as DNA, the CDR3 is TGTGCCAGCAGTTTAAGTAGCGGGACGGGAGTCTACGAGCAGTACTTC.

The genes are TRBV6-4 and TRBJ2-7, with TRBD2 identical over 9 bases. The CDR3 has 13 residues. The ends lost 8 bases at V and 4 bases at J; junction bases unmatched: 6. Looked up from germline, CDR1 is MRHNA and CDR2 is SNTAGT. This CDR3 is CASSSGVGYEQYF. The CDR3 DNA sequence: TGTGCCAGCTCTAGCGGGGTAGGGTACGAGCAGTACTTC.

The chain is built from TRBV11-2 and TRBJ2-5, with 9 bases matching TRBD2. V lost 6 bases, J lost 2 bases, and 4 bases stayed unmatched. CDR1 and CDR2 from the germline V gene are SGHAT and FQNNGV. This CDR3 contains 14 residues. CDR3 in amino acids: CASRAGGLQETQYF. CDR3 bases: TGTGCCAGCAGGGCGGGGGGGCTACAAGAGACCCAGTACTTC.

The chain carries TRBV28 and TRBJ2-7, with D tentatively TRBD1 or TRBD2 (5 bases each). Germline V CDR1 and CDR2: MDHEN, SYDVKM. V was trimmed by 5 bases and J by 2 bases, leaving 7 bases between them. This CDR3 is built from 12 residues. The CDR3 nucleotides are TGTGCCAGCAGTCCGGGACCCTACGAGCAGTACTTC. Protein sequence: CASSPGPYEQYF.